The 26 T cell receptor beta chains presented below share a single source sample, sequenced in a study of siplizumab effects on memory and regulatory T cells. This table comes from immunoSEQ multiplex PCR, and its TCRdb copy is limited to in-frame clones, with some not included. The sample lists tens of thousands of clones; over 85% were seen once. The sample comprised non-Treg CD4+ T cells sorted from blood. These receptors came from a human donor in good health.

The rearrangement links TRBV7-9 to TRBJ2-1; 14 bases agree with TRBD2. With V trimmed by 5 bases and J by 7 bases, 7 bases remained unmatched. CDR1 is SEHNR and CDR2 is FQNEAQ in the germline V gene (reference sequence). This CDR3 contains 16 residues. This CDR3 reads CASSPLRTSGGNEQFF. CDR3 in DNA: TGTGCCAGCAGCCCGCTCAGGACTAGCGGGGGGAATGAGCAGTTCTTC.

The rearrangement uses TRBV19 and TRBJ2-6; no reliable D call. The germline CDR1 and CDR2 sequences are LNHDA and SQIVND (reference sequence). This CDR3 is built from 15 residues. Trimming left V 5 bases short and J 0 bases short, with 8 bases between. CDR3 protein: CASSVVSSGANVLTF. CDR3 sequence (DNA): TGTGCCAGTAGTGTCGTTAGCTCTGGGGCCAACGTCCTGACTTTC.

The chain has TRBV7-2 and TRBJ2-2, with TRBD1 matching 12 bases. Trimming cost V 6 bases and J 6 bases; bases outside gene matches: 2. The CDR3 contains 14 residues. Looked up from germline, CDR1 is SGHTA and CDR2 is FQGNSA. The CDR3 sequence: CASRGTGGSGELFF. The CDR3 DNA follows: TGTGCCAGCAGGGGGACAGGGGGCTCCGGGGAGCTGTTTTTT.

CDR3 amino acids: CAWSVKGAGSNEKLFF. As DNA, the CDR3 is TGTGCCTGGAGTGTAAAGGGGGCGGGGAGTAATGAAAAACTGTTTTTT. The rearrangement joins TRBV30 to TRBJ1-4, with 7 positions matching TRBD1. CDR1 is GTSNPN and CDR2 is SVGIG in the germline V gene (reference sequence). Unmatched junction bases numbered 8, after V lost 0 bases and J lost 4 bases. The CDR3 has 16 amino acids.

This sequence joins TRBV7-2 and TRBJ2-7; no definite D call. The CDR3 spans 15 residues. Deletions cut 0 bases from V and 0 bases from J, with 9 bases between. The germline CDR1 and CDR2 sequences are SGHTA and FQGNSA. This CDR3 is CASSLAEIVSYEQYF. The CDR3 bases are TGTGCCAGCAGCTTAGCGGAAATCGTCTCCTACGAGCAGTACTTC.

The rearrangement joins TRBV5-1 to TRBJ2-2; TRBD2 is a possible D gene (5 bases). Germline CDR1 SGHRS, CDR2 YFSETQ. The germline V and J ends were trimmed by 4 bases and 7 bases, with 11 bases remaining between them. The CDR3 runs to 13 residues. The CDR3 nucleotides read TGCGCCAGCAGCCGGGGAGTTGTCGGGGAGCTGTTTTTT. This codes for CASSRGVVGELFF.

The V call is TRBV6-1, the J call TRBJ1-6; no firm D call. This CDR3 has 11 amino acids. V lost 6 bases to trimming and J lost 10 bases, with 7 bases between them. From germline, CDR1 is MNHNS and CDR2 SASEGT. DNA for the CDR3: TGTGCCAGCAGGGAGGGATCACCCCTCCACTTT. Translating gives CASREGSPLHF.

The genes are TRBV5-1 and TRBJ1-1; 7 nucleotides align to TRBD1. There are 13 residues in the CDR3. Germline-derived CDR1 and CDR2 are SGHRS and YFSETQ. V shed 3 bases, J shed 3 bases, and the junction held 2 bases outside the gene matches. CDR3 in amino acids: CASSSRGYTEAFF. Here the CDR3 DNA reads TGCGCCAGCAGCTCCAGGGGGTACACTGAAGCTTTCTTT.

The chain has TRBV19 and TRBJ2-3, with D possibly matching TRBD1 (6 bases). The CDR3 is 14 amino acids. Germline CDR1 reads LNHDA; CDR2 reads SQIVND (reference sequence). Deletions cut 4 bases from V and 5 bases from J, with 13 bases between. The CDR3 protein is CASSKPGDGDTQYF. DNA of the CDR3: TGTGCCAGTAGTAAACCAGGGGATGGAGATACGCAGTATTTT.

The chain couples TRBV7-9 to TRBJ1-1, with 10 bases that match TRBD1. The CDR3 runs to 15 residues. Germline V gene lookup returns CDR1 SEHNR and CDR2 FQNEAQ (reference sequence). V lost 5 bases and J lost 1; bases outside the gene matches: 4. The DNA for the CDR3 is TGTGCCAGCAGCCCCCGGGACAGGGGGAACACTGAAGCTTTCTTT. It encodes CASSPRDRGNTEAFF.

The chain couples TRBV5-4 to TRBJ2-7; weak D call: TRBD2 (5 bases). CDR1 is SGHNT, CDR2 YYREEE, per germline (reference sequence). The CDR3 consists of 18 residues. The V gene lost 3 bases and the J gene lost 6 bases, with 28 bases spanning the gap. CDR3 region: CASSSQKIPGSLGAEQYF. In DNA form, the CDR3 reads TGTGCCAGCAGCTCCCAGAAAATCCCGGGATCCTTAGGTGCCGAGCAGTACTTC.

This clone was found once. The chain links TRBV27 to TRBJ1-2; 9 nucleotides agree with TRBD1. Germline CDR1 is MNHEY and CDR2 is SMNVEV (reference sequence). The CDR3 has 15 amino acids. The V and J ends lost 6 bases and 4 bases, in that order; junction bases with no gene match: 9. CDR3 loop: CASRDRTGDPYGYTF. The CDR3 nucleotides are TGTGCCAGCAGGGACCGGACAGGGGATCCCTATGGCTACACCTTC.

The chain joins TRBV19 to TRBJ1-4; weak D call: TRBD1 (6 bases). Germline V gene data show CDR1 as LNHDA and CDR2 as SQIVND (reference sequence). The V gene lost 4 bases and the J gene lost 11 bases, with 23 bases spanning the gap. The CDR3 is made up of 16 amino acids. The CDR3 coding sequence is TGTGCCAGTAGTAGCCTCTGGGGGACAACCCCCATTAAACTGTTTTTT. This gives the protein CASSSLWGTTPIKLFF.

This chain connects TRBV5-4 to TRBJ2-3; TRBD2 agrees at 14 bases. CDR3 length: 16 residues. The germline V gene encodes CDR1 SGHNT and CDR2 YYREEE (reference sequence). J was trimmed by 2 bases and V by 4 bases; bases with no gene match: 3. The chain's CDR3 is CASSRTSGGPTDTQYF. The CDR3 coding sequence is TGTGCCAGCAGCCGGACTAGCGGGGGGCCCACAGATACGCAGTATTTT.

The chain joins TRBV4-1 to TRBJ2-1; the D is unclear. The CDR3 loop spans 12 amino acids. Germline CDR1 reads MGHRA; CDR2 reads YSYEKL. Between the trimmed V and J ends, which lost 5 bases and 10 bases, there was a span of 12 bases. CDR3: CASSALYGEQFF. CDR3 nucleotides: TGCGCCAGCAGCGCTTTATATGGAGAGCAGTTCTTC.

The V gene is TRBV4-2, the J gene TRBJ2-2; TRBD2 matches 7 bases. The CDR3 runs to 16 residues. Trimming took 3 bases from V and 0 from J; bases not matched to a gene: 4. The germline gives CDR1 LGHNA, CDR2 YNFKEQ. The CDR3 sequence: CASSQSGLTNTGELFF. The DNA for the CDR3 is TGTGCCAGCAGCCAGTCGGGACTAACGAACACCGGGGAGCTGTTTTTT.

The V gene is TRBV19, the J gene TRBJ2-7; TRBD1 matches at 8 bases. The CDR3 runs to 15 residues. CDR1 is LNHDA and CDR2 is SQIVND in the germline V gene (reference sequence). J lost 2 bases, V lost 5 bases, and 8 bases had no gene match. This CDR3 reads CASSPRTGFTYEQYF. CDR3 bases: TGTGCCAGTAGTCCCCGGACAGGGTTTACCTACGAGCAGTACTTC.

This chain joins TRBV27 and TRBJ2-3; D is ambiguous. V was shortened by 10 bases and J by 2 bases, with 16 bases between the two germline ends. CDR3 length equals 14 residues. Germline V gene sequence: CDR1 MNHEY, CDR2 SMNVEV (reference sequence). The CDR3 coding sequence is TGTGCCACCCGTTTTGAGGCCGTCACAGATACGCAGTATTTT. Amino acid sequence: CATRFEAVTDTQYF.

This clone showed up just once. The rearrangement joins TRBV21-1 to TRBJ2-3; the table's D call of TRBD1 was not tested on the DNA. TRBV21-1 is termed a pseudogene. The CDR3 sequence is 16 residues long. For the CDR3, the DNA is TGTGCCAGCAGCAAAGAAGTAAAGGGGGCTGAGGATACGCAGTATTTT. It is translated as CASSKEVKGAEDTQYF.

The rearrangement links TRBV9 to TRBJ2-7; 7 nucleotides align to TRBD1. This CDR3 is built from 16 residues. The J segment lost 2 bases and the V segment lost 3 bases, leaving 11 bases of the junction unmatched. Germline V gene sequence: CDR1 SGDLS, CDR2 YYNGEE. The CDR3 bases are TGTGCCAGCAGCGCTTCCGGGACAGCTACCACCTACGAGCAGTACTTC. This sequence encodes CASSASGTATTYEQYF.

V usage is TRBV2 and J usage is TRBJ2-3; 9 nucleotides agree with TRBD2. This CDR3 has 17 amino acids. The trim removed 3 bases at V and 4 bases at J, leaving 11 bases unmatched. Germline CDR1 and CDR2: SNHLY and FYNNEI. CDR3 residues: CASSDFLPSGVPDTQYF. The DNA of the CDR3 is TGTGCCAGCAGTGACTTTCTGCCTAGCGGGGTCCCAGATACGCAGTATTTT.

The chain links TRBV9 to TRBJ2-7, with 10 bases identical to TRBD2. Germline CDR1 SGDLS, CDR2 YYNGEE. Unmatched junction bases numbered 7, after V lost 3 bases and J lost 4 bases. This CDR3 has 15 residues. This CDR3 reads CASSAGTSDSYEQYF. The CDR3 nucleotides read TGTGCCAGCAGCGCCGGGACTAGCGATTCTTACGAGCAGTACTTC.

In DNA, the CDR3 is TGTGCCAGCAGTTTAGGCCCGACGGGGGGGCCGTCGAATGAGCAGTTCTTC. This codes for CASSLGPTGGPSNEQFF. V gene TRBV27 combines with J gene TRBJ2-1, with 8 bases matching TRBD2. The V gene's germline CDR1 is MNHEY and CDR2 SMNVEV (reference sequence). CDR3 length: 17 amino acids. Trimming cost V 2 bases and J 7 bases; bases outside gene matches: 13.

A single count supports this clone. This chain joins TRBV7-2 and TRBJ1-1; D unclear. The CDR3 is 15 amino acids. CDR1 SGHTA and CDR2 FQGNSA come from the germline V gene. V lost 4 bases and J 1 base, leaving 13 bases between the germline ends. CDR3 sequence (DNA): TGTGCCAGCAGCTCCCGCCAGGTGGCGAACACTGAAGCTTTCTTT. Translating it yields CASSSRQVANTEAFF.

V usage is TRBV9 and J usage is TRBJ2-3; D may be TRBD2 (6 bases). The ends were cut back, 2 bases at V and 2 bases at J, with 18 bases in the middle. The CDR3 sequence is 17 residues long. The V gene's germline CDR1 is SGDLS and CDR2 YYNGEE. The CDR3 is CASSVGSGGRNTDTQYF. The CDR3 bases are TGTGCCAGCAGCGTTGGGTCCGGGGGAAGGAACACAGATACGCAGTATTTT.

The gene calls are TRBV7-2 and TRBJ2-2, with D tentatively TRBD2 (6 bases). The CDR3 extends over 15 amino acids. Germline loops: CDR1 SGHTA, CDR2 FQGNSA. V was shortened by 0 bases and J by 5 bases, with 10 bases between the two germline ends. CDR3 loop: CASSLAGGKTGELFF. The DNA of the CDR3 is TGTGCCAGCAGCTTAGCGGGAGGTAAAACCGGGGAGCTGTTTTTT.